Sequencing of this T cell receptor (beta chain) was carried out in a study of blood T cells in healthy people across ages. On this clonotype itself: Its antigen is unknown.

J lost 0 bases, V lost 6 bases, and 6 bases had no gene match. Looked up from germline, CDR1 is DFQATT and CDR2 is SNEGSKA (reference sequence). The CDR3 length is 14 residues. Study-wide results and limits: It was not possible, with unsorted PBMCs, to conclusively compare naive and antigen-experienced cells.

It was with a sample-barcoded 5' primer and a J-beta primer mix that a second PCR of about 6 to 12 cycles was run. A single record per CDR3 protein comes from TCRdb applying MiXCR to the 5' RACE reads. Among over 1.5 million distinct CDR3 sequences listed, roughly 52% were seen once. Sample: blood. The receptor was isolated from a middle-aged woman in good health. The chain joins TRBV20-1 to TRBJ2-3; TRBD1 aligns across 7 bases. CDR3 bases: TGCAGTGCCGCCCCGGGACAGAGCACAGATACGCAGTATTTT. Protein product: CSAAPGQSTDTQYF.